This T cell receptor (beta chain) was sequenced during a study of blood T cells in healthy people across ages. Through a sample-barcoded 5' primer and a J-beta primer mix, a second PCR was run for roughly 6 to 12 cycles. MiXCR was run by TCRdb on the 5' RACE reads, yielding one entry per CDR3 protein. The data hold hundreds of thousands of distinct CDR3 sequences, with roughly 21% observed a single time. Only a few counts were recorded for this clonotype. The CDR3 loop spans 14 amino acids. Germline loops: CDR1 SGHAT, CDR2 FQDESV (reference sequence). V shed 8 bases, J shed 7 bases, and the junction held 8 bases outside the gene matches.

This sequence originates from a man aged 65 to 85 in good health. Sample: blood. The chain employs TRBV11-1 and TRBJ1-4; 9 bases match TRBD1. As DNA, the CDR3 is TGTGCCAGCGGAACCGGGACAGGGAGTGAAAAACTGTTTTTT. As protein: CASGTGTGSEKLFF.